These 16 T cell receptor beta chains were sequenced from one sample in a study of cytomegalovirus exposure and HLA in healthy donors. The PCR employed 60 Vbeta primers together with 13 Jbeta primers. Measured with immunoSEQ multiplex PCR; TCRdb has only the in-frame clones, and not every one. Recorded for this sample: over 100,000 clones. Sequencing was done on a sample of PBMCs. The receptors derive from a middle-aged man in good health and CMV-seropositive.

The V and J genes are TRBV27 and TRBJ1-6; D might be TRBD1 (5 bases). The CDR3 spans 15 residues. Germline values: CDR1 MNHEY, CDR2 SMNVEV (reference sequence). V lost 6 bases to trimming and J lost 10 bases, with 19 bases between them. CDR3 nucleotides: TGTGCCAGCAGCCCGATCTTGGTCCGGGGGTCACCCCTCCACTTT. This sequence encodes CASSPILVRGSPLHF.

This CDR3 is CASSERRTSSNEQFF. CDR3 nucleotides: TGCGCCAGCAGTGAGAGGAGGACTAGCTCCAATGAGCAGTTCTTC. V is TRBV10-1 and J is TRBJ2-1; 8 nucleotides match TRBD2. The J segment lost 6 bases and the V segment lost 2 bases, leaving 6 bases of the junction unmatched. Germline V gives CDR1 WNHNN, CDR2 SYGVQD (reference sequence). The CDR3 is 15 amino acids.

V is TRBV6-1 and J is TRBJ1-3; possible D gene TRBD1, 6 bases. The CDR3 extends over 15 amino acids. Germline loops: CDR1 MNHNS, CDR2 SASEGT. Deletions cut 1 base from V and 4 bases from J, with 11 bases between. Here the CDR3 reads CASSEDRDAGNTIYF. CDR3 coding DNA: TGTGCCAGCAGTGAAGACAGGGACGCCGGAAACACCATATATTTT.

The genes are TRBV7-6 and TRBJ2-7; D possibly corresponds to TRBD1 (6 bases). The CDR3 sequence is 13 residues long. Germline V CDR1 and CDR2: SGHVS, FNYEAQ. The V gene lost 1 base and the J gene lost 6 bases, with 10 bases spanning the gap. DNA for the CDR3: TGTGCCAGCAGCTTAGAACTAGGGGGCGAGCAGTACTTC. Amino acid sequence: CASSLELGGEQYF.

The CDR3 is CSASGGSISYNEQFF. The CDR3 DNA is TGCAGCGCCTCGGGGGGGTCAATCTCCTACAATGAGCAGTTCTTC. The chain carries TRBV29-1 and TRBJ2-1, with 8 positions matching TRBD2. The CDR3 spans 15 residues. J gave up 0 bases and V 7 bases, and 8 bases lay outside the gene matches. CDR1 and CDR2 (germline): SQVTM, ANQGSEA.

The CDR3 DNA follows: TGCGCCAGCAGCTTTCGGAGCGGATCTGGGGAGCAGTACTTC. Its translation is CASSFRSGSGEQYF. The rearrangement joins TRBV5-1 to TRBJ2-7; tentatively, D is TRBD2 (5 bases). Germline V gene data show CDR1 as SGHRS and CDR2 as YFSETQ. The CDR3 is 14 amino acids. The ends were cut back, 2 bases at V and 7 bases at J, with 16 bases in the middle. The full variable domain, its missing parts supplied by reference TRBV5-1 and TRBJ2-7, is KAGVTQTPRYLIKTRGQQVTLSCSPISGHRSVSWYQQTPGQGLQFLFEYFSETQRNKGNFPGRFSGRQFSNSRSEMNVSTLELGDSALYLCASSFRSGSGEQYFGPGTRLTVT.

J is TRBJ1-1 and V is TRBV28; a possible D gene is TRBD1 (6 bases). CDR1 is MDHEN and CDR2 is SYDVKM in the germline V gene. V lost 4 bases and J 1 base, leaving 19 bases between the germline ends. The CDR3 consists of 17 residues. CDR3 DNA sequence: TGTGCCAGCAGTTCCCGATACAGACAGGCTTCGAACACTGAAGCTTTCTTT. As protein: CASSSRYRQASNTEAFF.

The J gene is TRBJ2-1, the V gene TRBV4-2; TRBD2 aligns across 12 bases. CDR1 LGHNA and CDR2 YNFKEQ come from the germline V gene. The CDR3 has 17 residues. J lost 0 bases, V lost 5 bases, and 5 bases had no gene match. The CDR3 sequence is CASSGLAGGSSYNEQFF. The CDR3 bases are TGTGCCAGCAGCGGGCTAGCGGGAGGGAGCTCCTACAATGAGCAGTTCTTC.

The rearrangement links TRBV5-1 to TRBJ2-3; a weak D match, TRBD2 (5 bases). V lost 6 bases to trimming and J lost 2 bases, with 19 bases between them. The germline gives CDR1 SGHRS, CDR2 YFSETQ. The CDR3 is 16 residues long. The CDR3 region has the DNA TGCGCCAGCACCCCGTCCCGACGGGAAAACACAGATACGCAGTATTTT. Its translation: CASTPSRRENTDTQYF.

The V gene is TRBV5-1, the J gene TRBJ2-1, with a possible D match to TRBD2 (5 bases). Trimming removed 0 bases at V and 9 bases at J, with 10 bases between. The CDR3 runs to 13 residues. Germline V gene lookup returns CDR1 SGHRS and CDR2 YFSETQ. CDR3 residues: CASSLESRGEQFF. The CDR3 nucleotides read TGCGCCAGCAGCTTGGAGAGCCGGGGTGAGCAGTTCTTC.

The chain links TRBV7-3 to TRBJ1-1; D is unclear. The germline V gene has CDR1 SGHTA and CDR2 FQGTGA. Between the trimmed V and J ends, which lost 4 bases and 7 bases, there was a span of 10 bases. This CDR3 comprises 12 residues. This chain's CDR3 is CASSSSHGEAFF. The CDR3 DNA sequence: TGTGCCAGCAGCTCCTCCCACGGTGAAGCTTTCTTT.

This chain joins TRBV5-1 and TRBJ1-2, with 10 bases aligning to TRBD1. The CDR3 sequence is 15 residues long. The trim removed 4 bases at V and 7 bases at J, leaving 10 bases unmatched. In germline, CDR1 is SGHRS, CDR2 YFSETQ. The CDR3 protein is CASSTGQGDYVGYTF. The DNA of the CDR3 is TGCGCCAGCAGCACTGGACAGGGGGACTATGTTGGCTACACCTTC.

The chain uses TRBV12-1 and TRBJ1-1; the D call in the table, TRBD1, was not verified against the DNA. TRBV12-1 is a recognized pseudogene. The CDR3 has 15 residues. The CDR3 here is CASRLTGGFDTEAFF. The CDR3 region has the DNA TGTGCCAGCAGACTCACAGGGGGTTTCGACACTGAAGCTTTCTTT.

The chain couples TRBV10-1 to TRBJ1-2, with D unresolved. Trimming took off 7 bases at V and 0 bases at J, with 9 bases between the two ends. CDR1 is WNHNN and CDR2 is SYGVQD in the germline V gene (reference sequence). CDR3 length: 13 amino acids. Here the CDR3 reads CASIDVSNYGYTF. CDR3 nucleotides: TGCGCCAGCATTGACGTATCTAACTATGGCTACACCTTC.

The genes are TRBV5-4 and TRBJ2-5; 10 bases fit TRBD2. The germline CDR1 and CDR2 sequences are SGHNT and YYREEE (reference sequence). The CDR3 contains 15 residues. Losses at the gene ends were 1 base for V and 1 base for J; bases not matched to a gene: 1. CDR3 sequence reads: CASSLPSGGQETQYF. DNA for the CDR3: TGTGCCAGCAGCTTGCCTAGCGGGGGCCAAGAGACCCAGTACTTC.

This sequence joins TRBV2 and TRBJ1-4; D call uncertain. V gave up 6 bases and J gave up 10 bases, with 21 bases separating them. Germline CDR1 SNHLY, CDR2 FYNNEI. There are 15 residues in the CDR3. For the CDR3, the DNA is TGTGCCAGCAGATCAAACACCGGGTCCTTTGGAAAACTGTTTTTT. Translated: CASRSNTGSFGKLFF.